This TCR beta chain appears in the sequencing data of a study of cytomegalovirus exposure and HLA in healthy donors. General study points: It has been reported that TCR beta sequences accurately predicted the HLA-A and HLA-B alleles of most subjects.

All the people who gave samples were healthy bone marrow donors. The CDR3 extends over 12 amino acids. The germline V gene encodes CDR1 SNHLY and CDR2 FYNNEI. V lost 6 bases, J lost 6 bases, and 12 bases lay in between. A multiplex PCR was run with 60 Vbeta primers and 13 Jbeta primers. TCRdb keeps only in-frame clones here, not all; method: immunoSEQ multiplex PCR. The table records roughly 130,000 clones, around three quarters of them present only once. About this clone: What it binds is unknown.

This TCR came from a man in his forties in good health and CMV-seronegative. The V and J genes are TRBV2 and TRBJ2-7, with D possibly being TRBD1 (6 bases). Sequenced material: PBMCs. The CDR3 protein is CASRSEGGEQYF. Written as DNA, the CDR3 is TGTGCCAGCAGATCCGAAGGGGGCGAGCAGTACTTC.